A single sample gave rise to the 29 T cell receptor beta chains below, sequenced in a study of OX40 agonist ivuxolimab in advanced cancers. The repertoire was sequenced with immunoSEQ multiplex PCR; TCRdb's copy has only in-frame clones and lacks some. The table shows about 20,000 clones, with around 80% occurring only once. This specimen consisted of CD4+ or CD8+ T cells sorted from blood, obtained in a trial of the OX40 agonist ivuxolimab. The receptors come from an adult with an advanced solid tumor such as melanoma, head and neck, liver or kidney cancer.

The chain combines TRBV6-1 with TRBJ1-2; D gene ambiguous. The V and J ends lost 1 base and 7 bases respectively, with 13 bases between them. The CDR3 totals 14 residues. Germline-derived CDR1 and CDR2 are MNHNS and SASEGT. The CDR3 bases are TGTGCCAGCAGTGAAGAAGGGTACGTCGGTGGCTACACCTTC. This sequence encodes CASSEEGYVGGYTF.

The chain has TRBV6-6 and TRBJ2-7; D tentatively fits TRBD1 or TRBD2 (5 bases each). This CDR3 is 14 amino acids long. Germline assignment: CDR1 MNHNY and CDR2 SVGAGI (reference sequence). V was trimmed by 5 bases and J by 1 base, leaving 12 bases between them. CDR3 DNA sequence: TGTGCCAGCAGTAACCGGGACCGATCCTACGAGCAGTACTTC. Protein: CASSNRDRSYEQYF.

The chain combines TRBV27 with TRBJ2-1; D is unresolved. Trimming took 5 bases from V and 10 from J, leaving 15 bases between them. This CDR3 contains 13 residues. Germline CDR1 reads MNHEY; CDR2 reads SMNVEV (reference sequence). CDR3: CASSPPGPLEQFF. Here the CDR3 DNA reads TGTGCCAGCAGTCCCCCCGGTCCCCTCGAGCAGTTCTTC.

The chain joins TRBV7-9 to TRBJ1-5; no clear D gene. Trimming removed 5 bases at V and 5 bases at J, with 7 bases between. Germline values: CDR1 SEHNR, CDR2 FQNEAQ (reference sequence). The CDR3 consists of 12 residues. CDR3 sequence reads: CASSLGYQPQHF. The CDR3 coding sequence is TGTGCCAGCAGCCTAGGGTATCAGCCCCAGCATTTT. The full variable domain, its missing parts supplied by reference TRBV7-9 and TRBJ1-5, is DTGVSQNPRHKITKRGQNVTFRCDPISEHNRLYWYRQTLGQGPEFLTYFQNEAQLEKSRLLSDRFSAERPKGSFSTLEIQRTEQGDSAMYLCASSLGYQPQHFGDGTRLSIL.

The V call is TRBV6-1, the J call TRBJ1-2; unclear D gene. V was cut by 1 base and J by 8 bases, with 8 bases left in between. The CDR3 covers 12 residues. From germline, CDR1 is MNHNS and CDR2 SASEGT. DNA of the CDR3: TGTGCCAGCAGTGAAGTAGGACGCGGCTACACCTTC. Protein sequence: CASSEVGRGYTF.

This chain joins TRBV7-9 and TRBJ2-7; D perhaps matches TRBD2 (6 bases). The germline V gene has CDR1 SEHNR and CDR2 FQNEAQ (reference sequence). Trimming took 1 base from V and 2 from J, leaving 9 bases between them. The CDR3 runs 14 residues. The CDR3 DNA is TGTGCCAGCAGCTTAGGGGGGGAGGCCTACGAGCAGTACTTC. Translating it yields CASSLGGEAYEQYF.

This chain joins TRBV4-1 and TRBJ2-3, with 8 bases identical to TRBD2. This CDR3 region has 18 residues. Looked up from germline, CDR1 is MGHRA and CDR2 is YSYEKL. V shed 2 bases, J shed 0 bases, and the junction held 10 bases outside the gene matches. The CDR3 region is CASSQPGRLARSTDTQYF. Here the CDR3 DNA reads TGCGCCAGCAGCCAACCCGGGAGACTAGCGCGGAGCACAGATACGCAGTATTTT.

The chain recombines TRBV5-6 with TRBJ1-2, with 7 bases identical to TRBD1. The junction had 14 bases not matched to a gene; V was cut back by 4 bases and J by 8 bases. Germline V lookup: CDR1 SGHDT, CDR2 YYEEEE. CDR3 length: 15 residues. The CDR3 region is CASSTWDRLGRGYTF. CDR3 DNA: TGTGCCAGCAGCACATGGGACAGACTAGGTAGGGGCTACACCTTC. Looking up the rest from reference TRBV5-6 and TRBJ1-2 gives the full variable domain: DAGVTQSPTHLIKTRGQQVTLRCSPKSGHDTVSWYQQALGQGPQFIFQYYEEEERQRGNFPDRFSGHQFPNYSSELNVNALLLGDSALYLCASSTWDRLGRGYTFGSGTRLTVV.

This chain links TRBV19 with TRBJ1-4; 8 bases are shared with TRBD1. Germline CDR1 LNHDA, CDR2 SQIVND (reference sequence). The CDR3 has 13 amino acids. J lost 6 bases, V lost 5 bases, and 2 bases had no gene match. CDR3 DNA sequence: TGTGCCAGTAGTCCGGGACAGGATGAAAAACTGTTTTTT. It specifies CASSPGQDEKLFF.

On this clone itself: No DNA is shown, since the ends of the CDR3 on it are uncertain; the CDR3 is the one TCRdb lists. The same CDR3 arises from other DNA sequences in this sample as well. This chain joins TRBV19 and TRBJ2-4. The CDR3 spans 21 residues, counting both ends. Germline CDR1 is LNHDA and CDR2 is SQIVND (reference sequence). This CDR3 is CASSSWGAGTRAYLAKNIQYF.

The chain is built from TRBV5-6 and TRBJ1-1, with D perhaps TRBD1 (5 bases). The CDR3 runs to 15 residues. V gave up 1 base and J gave up 3 bases, with 13 bases separating them. Germline loops: CDR1 SGHDT, CDR2 YYEEEE. The CDR3 reads CASSLKDRIHTEAFF. The DNA of the CDR3 is TGTGCCAGCAGCTTGAAAGACAGAATTCACACTGAAGCTTTCTTT.

This clone was detected once. V and J are TRBV6-1 and TRBJ2-7, with 7 bases matching TRBD1. V trimming: 0 bases; J trimming: 12 bases; junction bases outside the gene matches: 11. The CDR3 is 14 amino acids. Germline CDR1 reads MNHNS; CDR2 reads SASEGT. The CDR3 nucleotides read TGTGCCAGCAGTGAAGCTGGGACAGTATTCGAGTTGTACTTC. Amino acid sequence: CASSEAGTVFELYF.

This sequence joins TRBV9 and TRBJ2-1; D is perhaps TRBD2 (6 bases). Germline V CDR1 and CDR2: SGDLS, YYNGEE. The CDR3 runs to 12 residues. The germline V and J ends were trimmed by 2 bases and 12 bases, with 12 bases remaining between them. The CDR3 is CASSVEGSGQFF. DNA for the CDR3: TGTGCCAGCAGCGTGGAGGGTTCCGGGCAGTTCTTC. The complete variable domain, with remaining parts taken from reference TRBV9 and TRBJ2-1, reads DSGVTQTPKHLITATGQRVTLRCSPRSGDLSVYWYQQSLDQGLQFLIQYYNGEERAKGNILERFSAQQFPDLHSELNLSSLELGDSALYFCASSVEGSGQFFGPGTRLTVL.

The chain uses TRBV7-2 and TRBJ2-2, with 7 bases identical to TRBD1. V lost 4 bases and J lost 5; bases outside the gene matches: 16. The CDR3 length is 18 residues. Germline V gene data show CDR1 as SGHTA and CDR2 as FQGNSA. CDR3 region: CASSSARSNRGRTGELFF. The CDR3 region has the DNA TGTGCCAGCAGCTCAGCTAGGTCCAACAGGGGTCGGACCGGGGAGCTGTTTTTT.

The rearrangement links TRBV5-1 to TRBJ2-7; TRBD1 agrees at 11 bases. This CDR3 is built from 14 residues. The V and J ends lost 4 bases and 3 bases, in that order; junction bases with no gene match: 3. Germline values: CDR1 SGHRS, CDR2 YFSETQ. The CDR3 nucleotides are TGCGCCAGCAGCGTGGGACAGGGGGTCTACGAGCAGTACTTC. Translating it yields CASSVGQGVYEQYF.

The chain links TRBV19 to TRBJ1-5; no clear D gene. The CDR3 length is 15 residues. Germline CDR1 is LNHDA and CDR2 is SQIVND (reference sequence). V was cut by 5 bases and J by 3 bases, with 14 bases left in between. The DNA of the CDR3 is TGTGCCAGTAGTTACGGCCGACGGGACAATCAGCCCCAGCATTTT. Its protein product is CASSYGRRDNQPQHF.

J is TRBJ2-7 and V is TRBV7-6; D not certain. Germline V gives CDR1 SGHVS, CDR2 FNYEAQ. V lost 5 bases, J lost 6 bases, and 11 bases lay in between. This CDR3 has 12 residues. The DNA for the CDR3 is TGTGCCAGCAGCCCAGATCGAGGCGAGCAGTACTTC. Protein: CASSPDRGEQYF.

The chain links TRBV6-1 to TRBJ2-7, with a weak D call TRBD1 (5 bases). The CDR3 totals 15 residues. V was cut by 6 bases and J by 0 bases, with 15 bases left in between. The germline gives CDR1 MNHNS, CDR2 SASEGT. DNA for the CDR3: TGTGCCAGCAGAGGACATACCCAGAGCTCCTACGAGCAGTACTTC. Translating it yields CASRGHTQSSYEQYF.

This chain connects TRBV10-3 to TRBJ1-4; D not resolved. Germline assignment: CDR1 ENHRY and CDR2 SYGVKD. The CDR3 totals 13 residues. Trimming pared 0 bases from V and 8 bases from J, leaving 7 bases between. The chain's CDR3 is CAISESSGEKLFF. The DNA for the CDR3 is TGTGCCATCAGTGAGTCGAGTGGGGAAAAACTGTTTTTT.

The V and J genes are TRBV6-5 and TRBJ2-2; 11 nucleotides match TRBD1. The CDR3 length is 14 residues. The germline V gene has CDR1 MNHEY and CDR2 SVGAGI. Trimming removed 6 bases from V and 6 bases from J; junction bases left unmatched: 3. CDR3 coding DNA: TGTGCCAGCAGGCGGACAGGGGGCTCCGGGGAGCTGTTTTTT. It yields the protein CASRRTGGSGELFF.

J is TRBJ1-1 and V is TRBV19; D unclear. Germline loops: CDR1 LNHDA, CDR2 SQIVND (reference sequence). The CDR3 extends over 11 amino acids. Trimming removed 5 bases at V and 6 bases at J, with 7 bases between. CDR3 in amino acids: CASSGLSEAFF. CDR3 DNA sequence: TGTGCCAGTAGTGGGTTATCTGAAGCTTTCTTT. Full variable domain (outside the CDR3, taken from reference TRBV19 and TRBJ1-1): DGGITQSPKYLFRKEGQNVTLSCEQNLNHDAMYWYRQDPGQGLRLIYYSQIVNDFQKGDIAEGYSVSREKKESFPLTVTSAQKNPTAFYLCASSGLSEAFFGQGTRLTVV.

This chain links TRBV11-2 with TRBJ2-3; 8 bases line up with TRBD2. Trimming at V came to 5 bases and at J to 2 bases, leaving 9 bases not matched to a gene. This CDR3 contains 16 residues. Germline assignment: CDR1 SGHAT and CDR2 FQNNGV. This chain's CDR3 is CASSPIAGRNTDTQYF. CDR3 bases: TGTGCCAGCAGCCCTATAGCGGGACGGAACACAGATACGCAGTATTTT.

This clone was counted a single time. The V call is TRBV5-5, the J call TRBJ1-5; D not resolved. Trimming removed 4 bases from V and 4 bases from J, with 9 bases in between. The CDR3 runs to 13 residues. CDR1 and CDR2 (germline): SGHKS, YYEKEE (reference sequence). CDR3 residues: CASSLRDNQPQHF. CDR3 bases: TGTGCCAGCAGCCTCCGCGATAATCAGCCCCAGCATTTT.

The CDR3 sequence: CASSPGENNEQFF. DNA of the CDR3: TGTGCCAGCAGCCCTGGGGAGAACAATGAGCAGTTCTTC. The rearrangement uses TRBV11-3 and TRBJ2-1, with D tentatively TRBD2 (5 bases). This CDR3 spans 13 amino acids. V gave up 5 bases and J gave up 5 bases, with 10 bases separating them. Germline V gene sequence: CDR1 SGHNT, CDR2 YENEEA. The full variable domain, rest sourced from reference TRBV11-3 and TRBJ2-1, is EAGVVQSPRYKIIEKKQPVAFWCNPISGHNTLYWYLQNLGQGPELLIRYENEEAVDDSQLPKDRFSAERLKGVDSTLKIQPAELGDSAVYLCASSPGENNEQFFGPGTRLTVL.

This rearrangement joins TRBV5-1 to TRBJ1-1; 10 bases line up with TRBD1. This CDR3 spans 13 amino acids. Germline V gives CDR1 SGHRS, CDR2 YFSETQ. V lost 6 bases and J lost 5; bases outside the gene matches: 4. CDR3 in amino acids: CASTWTGGTEAFF. In DNA, the CDR3 is TGCGCCAGCACCTGGACAGGGGGTACTGAAGCTTTCTTT.

About this clone itself: Sequence at one end of the junction differs from germline and may be a read error. V gene TRBV27 combines with J gene TRBJ2-4; tentative D call: TRBD1 (6 bases). This CDR3 contains 13 residues. Germline loops: CDR1 MNHEY, CDR2 SMNVEV (reference sequence). DNA of the CDR3: TGTGCCAGCAGCTGGACAGCCCAAAACATTCAGTACTTC. Amino acids: CASSWTAQNIQYF.

The rearrangement uses TRBV2 and TRBJ1-2, with D hard to call. Germline CDR1 reads SNHLY; CDR2 reads FYNNEI. The V end was cut by 4 bases, the J end by 3 bases, with 9 bases between. This CDR3 region has 13 residues. CDR3 nucleotide sequence: TGTGCCAGCAGTGTGAGACGGGACTATGGCTACACCTTC. The encoded protein is CASSVRRDYGYTF. Based on the CDR3 plus reference TRBV2 and TRBJ1-2, the full variable domain is EPEVTQTPSHQVTQMGQEVILRCVPISNHLYFYWYRQILGQKVEFLVSFYNNEISEKSEIFDDQFSVERPDGSNFTLKIRSTKLEDSAMYFCASSVRRDYGYTFGSGTRLTVV.

A word on this clone: Distinct nucleotide sequences in the sample also encode this CDR3. The chain uses TRBV7-2 and TRBJ1-2, with D uncertain. Trimming stripped 1 base from V and 6 bases from J, with 9 bases between. The germline V gene has CDR1 SGHTA and CDR2 FQGNSA. The CDR3 loop spans 13 amino acids. The CDR3 DNA reads as TGTGCCAGCAGCTTAGGTCGCTTTGATGGCTACACCTTC. Translated, it gives CASSLGRFDGYTF. Full variable domain (outside the CDR3, taken from reference TRBV7-2 and TRBJ1-2): GAGVSQSPSNKVTEKGKDVELRCDPISGHTALYWYRQSLGQGLEFLIYFQGNSAPDKSGLPSDRFSAERTGGSVSTLTIQRTQQEDSAVYLCASSLGRFDGYTFGSGTRLTVV.

A single count supports this clone. The CDR3 bases are TGCGCCAGCAGCTTGGACGGGGCCCTCAATGAGCAGTTCTTC. This encodes CASSLDGALNEQFF. The chain couples TRBV5-1 to TRBJ2-1; the D call may be TRBD1 or TRBD2 (5 bases each). V lost 0 bases to trimming and J lost 6 bases, with 10 bases between them. The V gene's germline CDR1 is SGHRS and CDR2 YFSETQ. The CDR3 consists of 14 residues.